One TCR beta chain is described in this entry. Profiling relied on immunoSEQ multiplex PCR, and the TCRdb table lists in-frame clones only, not all of them. This sample has roughly 67,000 clones; 86% occur once, and the top ten carry around 4.4%. This record belongs to a study of blood T cell repertoires in COVID-19. Whole-study context: Sites across the United States, Italy and Spain contributed samples from acute and convalescent COVID-19. Nucleic acid was either cDNA or gDNA, and it came from T cells, B-cell-depleted T cells, or PBMCs.

The sample comprised peripheral blood. The origin of this receptor is a middle-aged man with active COVID-19.

Here the CDR3 DNA reads TGTGCCAGCAGCTTAGTGGTGCAAGCAGCCGGGGATACGCAGTATTTT. Its protein product is CASSLVVQAAGDTQYF. The V call is TRBV7-2, the J call TRBJ2-3, with unresolved D. This CDR3 is built from 16 residues. Trimming took 1 base from V and 6 from J, leaving 17 bases between them. Germline V lookup: CDR1 SGHTA, CDR2 FQGNSA.